These T cell receptor beta chains were read from a single sample in a study of cytomegalovirus exposure and HLA in healthy donors. Only in-frame clones appear in the TCRdb table, and some are missing; sequencing was by immunoSEQ multiplex PCR. The sample consists of about 140,000 clones, around 85% of them appearing once. Source material: PBMCs. These receptors were taken from a female donor in good health and CMV-seronegative. Both conserved end residues are part of each CDR3. A D gene is named only where the DNA matches it firmly. The listing skips clone size in some rows; elsewhere it reads once, few, many or a size class.

>once|.|TRBV5-1|TRBJ2-7
TGCGCCAGTACCGGACAGAACTCCTACGAGCAGTACTTC
CASTGQNSYEQYF
>.|.|TRBV5-1|TRBJ2-5
TGCGCCAGCAGCTTGTTCGGCCGGGGGCAAGAGACCCAGTACTTC
CASSLFGRGQETQYF
>.|.|TRBV10-2|TRBJ2-7
TGCGCCAGCAGTGAGATGGGGGGCGAGCAGTACTTC
CASSEMGGEQYF
>.|TRBD2|TRBV10-3|TRBJ2-1
TGTGCCATCAGTGAGCTCGGACTAGCCGTCGCCGTACTTGAGCAGTTCTTC
CAISELGLAVAVLEQFF
>.|TRBD2|TRBV28|TRBJ2-7
TGTGCCAGCAACCCGGGACTAGCGGCGTCCAGCCCCTACGAGCAGTACTTC
CASNPGLAASSPYEQYF
>.|.|TRBV27|TRBJ2-7
TGTGCCAGCAGTTACAGCGGGTCCTACGAGCAGTACTTC
CASSYSGSYEQYF
>.|TRBD2|TRBV5-1|TRBJ2-1
TGCGCCAGCAGCTTGGCCTCACTAGCGGGAGTCAATGAGCAGTTCTTC
CASSLASLAGVNEQFF
>.|TRBD1|TRBV28|TRBJ1-1
TGTGCCAGCAGCCTCGGGACAGGGAAGGGGGCCACTGAAGCTTTCTTT
CASSLGTGKGATEAFF
>.|.|TRBV18|TRBJ1-3
TGTGCCAGCTCACCAAAAGGAGGGGACTCTGGAAACACCATATATTTT
CASSPKGGDSGNTIYF
>.|.|TRBV5-1|TRBJ2-1
TGCGCCAGCAGCTTGGAGGGAGTCCATGAGCAGTTCTTC
CASSLEGVHEQFF
>.|.|TRBV9|TRBJ2-1
TGTGCCAGCAGCGTATATCCCGGGAGAAATGAGCAGTTCTTC
CASSVYPGRNEQFF
>.|.|TRBV4-1|TRBJ2-1
TGCGCCAGCAGCCCCTTATCTTCCCCCAATGAGCAGTTCTTC
CASSPLSSPNEQFF
>many|.|TRBV2|TRBJ1-1
TGTGCCAGCAGGGGACAACTTCGCACTGAAGCTTTCTTT
CASRGQLRTEAFF
>.|.|TRBV4-1|TRBJ1-1
TGCGCCAGCAGCCAAGCCTCCATGGGCATGAACACTGAAGCTTTCTTT
CASSQASMGMNTEAFF
>.|.|TRBV5-4|TRBJ2-7
TGTGCCAGCAGCTTGGGGGCATTTTACGAGCAGTACTTC
CASSLGAFYEQYF
>.|TRBD1|TRBV9|TRBJ1-1
TGTGCCAGCAGCGCGGAGGACAGGGTCACTGAAGCTTTCTTT
CASSAEDRVTEAFF
>.|.|TRBV30|TRBJ2-7
TGTGCCTGGAGTGCCCCGTGGGGGGAGGTCTACGAGCAGTACTTC
CAWSAPWGEVYEQYF
>.|TRBD2|TRBV9|TRBJ2-1
TGTGCCAGCAGCGTAGAGGGCGGGGGACCCCGTGGTGAGCAGTTCTTC
CASSVEGGGPRGEQFF
>.|.|TRBV29-1|TRBJ1-2
TGCAGCGTTGAAGGTACAGGGCGGTTCTATGGCTACACCTTC
CSVEGTGRFYGYTF
>once|.|TRBV25-1|TRBJ2-7
TGTGCCAGCATAAGCCCCGATACCTACGAGCAGTACTTC
CASISPDTYEQYF
>.|.|TRBV5-1|TRBJ2-6
TGCGCCAGCAGCTTGCGGTTTACCCCTGGGGCCAACGTCCTGACTTTC
CASSLRFTPGANVLTF
>.|TRBD2|TRBV29-1|TRBJ2-7
TGCAGCGTTGTGGCTAGCGGGAGGGCCCACGAGCAGTACTTC
CSVVASGRAHEQYF
>few|TRBD1|TRBV6-5|TRBJ2-7
TGTGCCAGCAATCCGACAGGGGCTACCTACGAGCAGTACTTC
CASNPTGATYEQYF
>.|TRBD1|TRBV5-6|TRBJ1-2
TGTGCCAGCAGCTGGGCGGCAGGGGGAGAAGGCTACACCTTC
CASSWAAGGEGYTF
>.|TRBD1|TRBV7-9|TRBJ1-2
TGTGCCAGCAGCTTGGGACAGCTCTATGGCTACACCTTC
CASSLGQLYGYTF
>.|TRBD1|TRBV2|TRBJ1-2
TGTGCCAGGCCGGGACAGGGGTATTATGGCTACACCTTC
CARPGQGYYGYTF
>.|.|TRBV28|TRBJ2-5
TGTGCCAGCAGTTCGGACAGCCACAGGACAAGCCAAGAGACCCAGTACTTC
CASSSDSHRTSQETQYF
>once|.|TRBV7-3|TRBJ1-1
TGTGCCAGCAGCCTACTATCCGGGGGGTACACTGAAGCTTTCTTT
CASSLLSGGYTEAFF
>.|TRBD1|TRBV7-9|TRBJ1-1
TGTGCCAGCAGGACAGGGGAAACTGAAGCTTTCTTT
CASRTGETEAFF
>.|.|TRBV7-9|TRBJ1-2
TGTGCCTCCACACCCGCCCAGGGGACCCTCTATGGCTACACCTTC
CASTPAQGTLYGYTF
>.|.|TRBV5-1|TRBJ2-2
TGCGCCAGCAGCAAGACCAGGGAGGACGGGGAGCTGTTTTTT
CASSKTREDGELFF
>.|TRBD1|TRBV6-5|TRBJ2-7
TGTGCCAGCAGTTACGTCCCCGGACAGGGTATTTACGAGCAGTACTTC
CASSYVPGQGIYEQYF
>once|TRBD1|TRBV13|TRBJ1-5
TGTGCCAGCAGCTGGGGACAGGGCCTCAATCAGCCCCAGCATTTT
CASSWGQGLNQPQHF
>.|.|TRBV28|TRBJ2-5
TGTGCCAGCAGTCTACCCCAAGGGGGGGTTAAGGAGACCCAGTACTTC
CASSLPQGGVKETQYF
>.|.|TRBV7-6|TRBJ1-2
TGTGCCAGCAGCTTAGGAGACAGGATGAACTATGGCTACACCTTC
CASSLGDRMNYGYTF
>.|TRBD1|TRBV28|TRBJ1-2
TGTGCCAGTGACAGGGGGCGGAAGAATGGCTACACCTTC
CASDRGRKNGYTF
>.|.|TRBV7-9|TRBJ1-1
TGTGCCAGCAGCTTAATCAGAAGCAGGGAGGGGACTGAAGCTTTCTTT
CASSLIRSREGTEAFF
>.|.|TRBV5-1|TRBJ1-5
TGCGCCAGCAGCTTGCCAGGTGAGGGACAGCCCCAGCATTTT
CASSLPGEGQPQHF
>.|TRBD1|TRBV18|TRBJ1-1
TGTGCCAGCTCACCCCGGGACAGGGCGAACACTGAAGCTTTCTTT
CASSPRDRANTEAFF